These 11 T cell receptor beta chains were all obtained from the same sample, sequenced in a study of OX40 agonist ivuxolimab in advanced cancers. To prepare the library, the immunoSEQ multiplex PCR assay was applied. The clones in this table, taken by TCRdb from immuneACCESS, are in-frame only. Not every clone is retained; where verified, under half of the shortfall comes from an unresolved V gene, and the cause of the rest is unknown. The sample contains over 30,000 clones, 84% of them found a single time. Of the sample, 1.5% to 2% falls within the top ten clones. The sequenced sample was CD4+ or CD8+ T cells sorted from blood, obtained in a trial of the OX40 agonist ivuxolimab. All receptors derive from an adult with an advanced solid tumor such as melanoma, head and neck, liver or kidney cancer.

The chain links TRBV14 to TRBJ1-1; 10 bases are shared with TRBD1. The germline V gene encodes CDR1 SGHDN and CDR2 FVKESK. Losses at the gene ends were 6 bases for V and 3 bases for J; bases not matched to a gene: 10. CDR3 length equals 16 residues. This chain's CDR3 is CASRRRQGALYTEAFF. CDR3 DNA: TGTGCCAGCAGACGCAGACAGGGGGCTTTGTACACTGAAGCTTTCTTT.

The chain couples TRBV5-6 to TRBJ1-2; 7 bases are a match to TRBD1. V lost 4 bases to trimming and J lost 7 bases; unmatched junction nucleotides: 7. Germline CDR1 and CDR2: SGHDT and YYEEEE. The CDR3 is 13 amino acids. CDR3: CASSLDRVGGYTF. DNA of the CDR3: TGTGCCAGCAGCCTAGACAGGGTCGGTGGCTACACCTTC.

The chain links TRBV5-1 to TRBJ2-7; D is perhaps TRBD1 or TRBD2 (6 bases each). The V end lost 3 bases, the J end lost 1 base, and 14 bases lay between the germline ends. The germline V gene has CDR1 SGHRS and CDR2 YFSETQ. The CDR3 covers 15 residues. The CDR3 sequence: CASSSRSGASYEQYF. The CDR3 DNA reads as TGCGCCAGCAGCTCGCGGTCGGGGGCTTCCTACGAGCAGTACTTC.

The chain carries TRBV6-1 and TRBJ1-4; D call uncertain. The CDR3 is 15 amino acids. The V gene lost 2 bases and the J gene lost 8 bases, with 15 bases spanning the gap. In germline, CDR1 is MNHNS, CDR2 SASEGT. The CDR3 region is CASSESAGQEEKLFF. The CDR3 coding sequence is TGTGCCAGCAGTGAAAGTGCGGGCCAGGAGGAAAAACTGTTTTTT.

V usage is TRBV5-4 and J usage is TRBJ2-5; 10 positions match TRBD2. V shed 2 bases, J shed 4 bases, and the junction held 11 bases outside the gene matches. CDR1 SGHNT and CDR2 YYREEE come from the germline V gene (reference sequence). This CDR3 spans 17 amino acids. CDR3 region: CASSLAAGAGGGETQYF. The CDR3 DNA reads as TGTGCCAGCAGCTTAGCCGCCGGAGCGGGAGGGGGAGAGACCCAGTACTTC. Combining the CDR3 with reference TRBV5-4 and TRBJ2-5 gives the whole variable domain ETGVTQSPTHLIKTRGQQVTLRCSSQSGHNTVSWYQQALGQGPQFIFQYYREEENGRGNFPPRFSGLQFPNYSSELNVNALELDDSALYLCASSLAAGAGGGETQYFGPGTRLLVL.

The chain recombines TRBV7-8 with TRBJ2-3; the D is unclear. The CDR3 length is 11 residues. Germline-derived CDR1 and CDR2 are SGHVS and FQNEAQ. Trimming stripped 8 bases from V and 7 bases from J, with 10 bases between. The CDR3 DNA sequence: TGTGCCAGCTCCTCCCGGAATACGCAGTATTTT. It codes for CASSSRNTQYF.

By proportion, this clone is medium-sized. This chain links TRBV7-2 with TRBJ1-2; D ambiguous. The germline V and J ends were trimmed by 6 bases and 4 bases, with 12 bases remaining between them. The germline V gene has CDR1 SGHTA and CDR2 FQGNSA. CDR3 length: 13 residues. The CDR3 DNA reads TGTGCCAGCAGTCCCAACCTCGGCTATGGCTACACCTTC. Its protein product is CASSPNLGYGYTF.

With regard to this clone: Distinct nucleotide sequences in the sample also encode this CDR3. V and J are TRBV5-1 and TRBJ1-1; D is undetermined. The V end lost 0 bases, the J end lost 1 base, and 4 bases lay between the germline ends. CDR1 and CDR2 (germline): SGHRS, YFSETQ. The CDR3 runs 13 residues. This CDR3 reads CASSLEGNTEAFF. CDR3 sequence (DNA): TGCGCCAGCAGCTTGGAAGGGAACACTGAAGCTTTCTTT.

The chain links TRBV11-2 to TRBJ1-1; the D gene is possibly TRBD1 (5 bases). Germline CDR1 SGHAT, CDR2 FQNNGV. The CDR3 covers 12 residues. V lost 9 bases to trimming and J lost 7 bases, with 15 bases between them. The CDR3 DNA reads as TGTGCCAGTACCGGACGGGGGGGTGAAGCTTTCTTT. As protein: CASTGRGGEAFF.

This clone was seen only a few times. V is TRBV5-4 and J is TRBJ2-2; a possible D gene is TRBD2 (5 bases). CDR3 length: 14 residues. Trimming took off 3 bases at V and 5 bases at J, with 11 bases between the two ends. Looked up from germline, CDR1 is SGHNT and CDR2 is YYREEE (reference sequence). The CDR3 nucleotides read TGTGCCAGCAGCTCCGGGCTAGCTACCGGGGAGCTGTTTTTT. Its protein is CASSSGLATGELFF.

The V call is TRBV29-1, the J call TRBJ1-1; no clear D gene. This CDR3 has 13 residues. Trimming cost V 2 bases and J 2 bases, with 9 bases left between them. The germline V gene encodes CDR1 SQVTM and CDR2 ANQGSEA. The DNA for the CDR3 is TGCAGCGTTGAACTGGGTCTTAACACTGAAGCTTTCTTT. Its protein is CSVELGLNTEAFF.